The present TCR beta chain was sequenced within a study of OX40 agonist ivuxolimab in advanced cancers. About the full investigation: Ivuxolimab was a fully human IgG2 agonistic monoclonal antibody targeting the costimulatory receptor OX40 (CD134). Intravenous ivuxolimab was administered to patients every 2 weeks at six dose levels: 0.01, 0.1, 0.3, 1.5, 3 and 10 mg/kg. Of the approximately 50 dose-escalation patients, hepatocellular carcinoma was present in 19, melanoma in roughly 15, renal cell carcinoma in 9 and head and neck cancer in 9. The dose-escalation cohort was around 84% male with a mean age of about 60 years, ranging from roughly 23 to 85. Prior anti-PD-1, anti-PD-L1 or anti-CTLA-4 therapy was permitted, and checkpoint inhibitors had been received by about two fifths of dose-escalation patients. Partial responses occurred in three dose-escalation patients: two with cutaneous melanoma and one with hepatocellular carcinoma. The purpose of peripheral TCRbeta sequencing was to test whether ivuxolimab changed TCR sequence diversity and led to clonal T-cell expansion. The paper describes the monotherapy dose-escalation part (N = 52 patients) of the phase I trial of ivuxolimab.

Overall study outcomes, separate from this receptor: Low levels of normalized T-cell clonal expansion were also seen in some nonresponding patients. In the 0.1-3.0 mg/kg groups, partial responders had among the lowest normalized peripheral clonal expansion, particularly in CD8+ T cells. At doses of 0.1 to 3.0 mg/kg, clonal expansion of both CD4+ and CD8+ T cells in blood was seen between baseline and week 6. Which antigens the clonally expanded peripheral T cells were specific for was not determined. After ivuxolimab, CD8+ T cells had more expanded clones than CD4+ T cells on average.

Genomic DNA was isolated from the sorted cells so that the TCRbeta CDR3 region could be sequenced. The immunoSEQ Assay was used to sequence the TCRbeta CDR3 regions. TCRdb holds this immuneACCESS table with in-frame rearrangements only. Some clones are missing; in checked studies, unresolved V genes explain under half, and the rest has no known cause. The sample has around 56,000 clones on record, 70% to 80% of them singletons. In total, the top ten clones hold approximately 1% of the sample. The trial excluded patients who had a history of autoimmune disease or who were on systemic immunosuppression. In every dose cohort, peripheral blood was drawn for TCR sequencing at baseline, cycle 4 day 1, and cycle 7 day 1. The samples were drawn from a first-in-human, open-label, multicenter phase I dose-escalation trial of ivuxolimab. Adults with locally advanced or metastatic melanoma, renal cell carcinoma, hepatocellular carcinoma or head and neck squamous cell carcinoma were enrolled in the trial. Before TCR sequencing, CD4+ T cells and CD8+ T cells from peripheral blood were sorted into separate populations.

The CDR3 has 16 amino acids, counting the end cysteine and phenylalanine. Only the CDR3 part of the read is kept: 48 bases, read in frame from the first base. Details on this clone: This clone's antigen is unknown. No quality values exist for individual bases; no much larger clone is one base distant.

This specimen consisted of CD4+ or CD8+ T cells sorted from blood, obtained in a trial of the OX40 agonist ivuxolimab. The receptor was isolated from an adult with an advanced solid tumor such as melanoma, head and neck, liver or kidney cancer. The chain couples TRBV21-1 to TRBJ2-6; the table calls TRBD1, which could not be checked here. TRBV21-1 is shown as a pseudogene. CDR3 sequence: CASRQVRSSGANVLTF. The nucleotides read TGTGCCAGCAGACAGGTTCGAAGCTCTGGGGCCAACGTCCTGACTTTC.